This T cell receptor (beta chain) was sequenced in a study of shared clonotypes between healthy human individuals. Donors had no recently reported acute infections or vaccinations and were HIV-negative. Sequencing was performed with immunoSEQ multiplex PCR; in TCRdb, only in-frame clones are kept and a portion is missing. In the table there are roughly 2.2 million clones, approximately 93% of which are singletons. The TCR comes from a man between 18 and 29 years old in good health. Some clones in this sample may be carry-over from other donors' samples. Sample: naive CD4+ T cells from PBMCs. As to subset: CD45RA+ positively selected.

DNA for the CDR3: TGTGCCAGCAGCCCGGAGGCCAACAATGAGCAGTTCTTC. Its protein is CASSPEANNEQFF. V is TRBV6-5 and J is TRBJ2-1; TRBD2 is a possible D gene (5 bases). The germline V and J ends were trimmed by 6 bases and 5 bases, with 11 bases remaining between them. This CDR3 has 13 residues. Per germline, CDR1 MNHEY and CDR2 SVGAGI.